This T cell receptor beta chain is drawn from a study of naive and memory T cell subsets. An equimolar mix of two oligonucleotides served as the beta constant-region primer for TRBC1 and TRBC2. Nested alpha and beta constant-region primers with the SP2 primer drove four PCR rounds on ligated cDNA. Each CDR3 protein is one row after TCRdb ran MiXCR on the UMI-ligation and nested PCR reads. The data contain 130,000 to 150,000 distinct CDR3 sequences, over 20% of them singletons. Overall study findings and caveats: Possibly reflecting memory cells re-expressing CD45RA, a few larger clonotypes occurred in naive repertoires, especially CD8. There was no ground truth to check naive and memory subset results.

Alpha and beta libraries were amplified separately from the second PCR onward. CMV status came from CD4+ IFNgamma after overnight CMV lysate stimulation. Cells stained for CD3, CD4, CD8, CD45RA and CD27 were sorted into four subsets. With respect to this clonotype: No antigen is known for it.

This CDR3 spans 13 amino acids. The germline CDR1 and CDR2 sequences are SGHRS and YFSETQ. The ends were cut back, 4 bases at V and 4 bases at J, with 12 bases in the middle. The receptor comes from a human donor in good health. Sequences were obtained from naive CD4+ T cells from blood. V usage is TRBV5-1 and J usage is TRBJ2-7; maybe TRBD1 (5 bases). CDR3: CASSVQTEYEQYF. The CDR3 coding sequence is TGCGCCAGCAGCGTCCAGACAGAATACGAGCAGTACTTC.